The present entry profiles one TCR beta chain with its context. The patients had localized lung adenocarcinoma, a non-small cell subtype. CDR3 length equals 14 residues. TCRdb re-called the PCR reads through MiXCR, storing one row per CDR3 protein. The table includes 3,000 to 3,500 distinct CDR3 sequences, roughly two thirds detected once. These data belong to a study of CD4 and CD8 cells across lung adenocarcinoma regions. Sequenced: CD8+ T cells from the margin of a lung tumor. The chain joins TRBV12-3 or TRBV12-4 to TRBJ2-3; D uncertain. The J call could be wrong; TRBJ2-1 is a better fit for the DNA end. This TCR was sampled from a female donor with lung adenocarcinoma. The CD4 and CD8 labels of this study may be unreliable. In nucleotides, the CDR3 is TGTGCCAGCAGTTTGGCGTGGCAGGACAATGAGCAGTTCTTC. It translates to CASSLAWQDNEQFF.